This T cell receptor beta chain was retrieved from a study of blood T cells in healthy people across ages. A second PCR of 7 to 11 cycles used a sample-barcoded 5' primer and a J-beta primer mix. The template-switch adaptor was a 5' adaptor with 12 random nucleotides. It tagged each cDNA molecule. The study obtained at least 3 million CDR3-containing paired-end reads from every sample. MiXCR was run by TCRdb on the 5' RACE reads, yielding one entry per CDR3 protein. The sample includes around 1.1 million distinct CDR3 sequences, around two fifths seen only once; the top ten take roughly 13%. Concerning this clonotype: The antigen is unknown. One junction end disagrees with the germline gene, perhaps due to a read error.

Broader study findings: Estimates drawn from one million T cells were deemed to understate diversity. What prevented conclusive comparison of naive and antigen-experienced cells was that PBMCs were unsorted.

The sequence was collected from a man aged 18 to 30 in good health. Specimen: blood.

CDR3: CASNGRGNYSPPHF. CDR3 DNA sequence: TGTGCCAGCAACGGGCGGGGTAACTATTCACCCCCCCACTTT. The chain joins TRBV7-2 to TRBJ1-6; no clear D gene. Germline CDR1 and CDR2: SGHTA and FQGNSA. CDR3 length: 14 amino acids.